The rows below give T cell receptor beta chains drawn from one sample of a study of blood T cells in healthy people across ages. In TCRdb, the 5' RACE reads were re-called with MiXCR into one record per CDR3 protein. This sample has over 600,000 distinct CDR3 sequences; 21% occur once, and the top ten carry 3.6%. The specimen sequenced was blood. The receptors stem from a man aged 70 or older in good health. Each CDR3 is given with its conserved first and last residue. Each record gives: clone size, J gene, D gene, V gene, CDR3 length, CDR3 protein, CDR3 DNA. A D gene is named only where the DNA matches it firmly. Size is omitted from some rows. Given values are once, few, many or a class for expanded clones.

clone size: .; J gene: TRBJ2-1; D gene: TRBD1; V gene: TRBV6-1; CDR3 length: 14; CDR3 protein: CASSTTGAKNEQFF; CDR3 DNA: TGTGCCAGCAGTACGACAGGGGCAAAGAATGAGCAGTTCTTC
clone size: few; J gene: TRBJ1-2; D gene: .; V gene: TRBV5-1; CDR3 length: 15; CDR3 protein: CASSPGGDSLYGYTF; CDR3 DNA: TGCGCCAGCAGCCCGGGAGGAGACAGCCTCTATGGCTACACCTTC
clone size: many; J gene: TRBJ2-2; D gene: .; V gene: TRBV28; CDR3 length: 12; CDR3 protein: CASRIPTGELFF; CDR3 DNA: TGTGCCAGCAGGATCCCGACCGGGGAGCTGTTTTTT
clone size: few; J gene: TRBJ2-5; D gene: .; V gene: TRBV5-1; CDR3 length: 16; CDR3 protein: CASSFSLTVNRETQYF; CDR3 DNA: TGCGCCAGCAGCTTTTCGCTTACAGTAAACCGGGAGACCCAGTACTTC
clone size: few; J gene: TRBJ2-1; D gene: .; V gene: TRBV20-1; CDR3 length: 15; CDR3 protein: CSATKQTTGYNEQFF; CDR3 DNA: TGCAGTGCTACCAAACAGACGACGGGCTACAATGAGCAGTTCTTC
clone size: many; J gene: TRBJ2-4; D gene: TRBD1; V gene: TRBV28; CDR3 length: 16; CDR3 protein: CASSMGTGLAKNIQYF; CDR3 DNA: TGTGCCAGCAGTATGGGGACAGGACTAGCCAAAAACATTCAGTACTTC
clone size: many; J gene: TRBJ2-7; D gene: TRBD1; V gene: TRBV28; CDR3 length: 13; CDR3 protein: CASQGQQRYEQYF; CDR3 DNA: TGTGCCAGCCAGGGACAGCAACGTTACGAGCAGTACTTC
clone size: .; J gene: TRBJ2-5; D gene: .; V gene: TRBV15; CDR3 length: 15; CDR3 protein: CATSRPGTKAEAQCF; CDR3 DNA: TGTGCCACCAGCAGACCCGGGACAAAAGCAGAGGCCCAGTGCTTC
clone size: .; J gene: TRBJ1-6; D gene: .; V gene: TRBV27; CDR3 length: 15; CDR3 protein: CASSLEGHNNSPLHF; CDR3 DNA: TGTGCCAGTAGTTTGGAGGGACATAATAATTCACCCCTCCACTTT
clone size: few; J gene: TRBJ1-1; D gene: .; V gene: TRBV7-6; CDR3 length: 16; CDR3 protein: CASSHPVGGMNTEAFF; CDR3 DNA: TGTGCCAGCAGCCATCCCGTAGGGGGAATGAACACTGAAGCTTTCTTT
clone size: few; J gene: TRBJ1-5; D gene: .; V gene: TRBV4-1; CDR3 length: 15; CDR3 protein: CASSQGVVSNQPQHF; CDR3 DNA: TGCGCCAGCAGCCAAGGCGTAGTAAGCAATCAGCCCCAGCATTTT
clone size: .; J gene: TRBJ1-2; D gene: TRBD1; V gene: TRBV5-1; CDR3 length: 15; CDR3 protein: CASSLSGQGAYGYTF; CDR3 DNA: TGCGCCAGCAGCTTGTCGGGACAGGGGGCCTATGGCTACACCTTC
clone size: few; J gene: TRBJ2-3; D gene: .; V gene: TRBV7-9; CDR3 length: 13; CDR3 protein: CASSLTSGDTQYF; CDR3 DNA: TGTGCCAGCAGCTTAACAAGTGGAGATACGCAGTATTTT
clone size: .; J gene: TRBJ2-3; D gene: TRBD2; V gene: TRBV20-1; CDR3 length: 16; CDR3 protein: CSAGDLGGRSPDTQYF; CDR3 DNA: TGCAGTGCAGGGGACCTGGGCGGGAGAAGCCCAGATACGCAGTATTTT
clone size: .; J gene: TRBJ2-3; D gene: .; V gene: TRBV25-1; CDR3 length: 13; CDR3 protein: CAVQALVLDTQYF; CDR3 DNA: TGTGCCGTACAGGCCCTAGTCCTCGATACGCAGTATTTT
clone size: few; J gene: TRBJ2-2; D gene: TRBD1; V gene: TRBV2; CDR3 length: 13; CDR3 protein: CASSERGLGELFF; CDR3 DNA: TGTGCCAGCAGTGAAAGGGGGCTGGGGGAGCTGTTTTTT
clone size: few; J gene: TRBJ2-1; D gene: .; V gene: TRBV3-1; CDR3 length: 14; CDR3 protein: CASSTLVKGNEQFF; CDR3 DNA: TGTGCCAGCAGCACACTAGTTAAGGGGAATGAGCAGTTCTTC
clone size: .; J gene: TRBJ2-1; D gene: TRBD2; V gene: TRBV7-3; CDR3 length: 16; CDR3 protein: CASSTLAGGTYNEQFF; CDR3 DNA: TGTGCCAGCAGCACGCTAGCGGGAGGTACTTACAATGAGCAGTTCTTC
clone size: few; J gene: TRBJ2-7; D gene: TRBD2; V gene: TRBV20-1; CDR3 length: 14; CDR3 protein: CSAVSTSGNYEQYF; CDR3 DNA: TGCAGTGCTGTATCGACTAGCGGAAACTACGAGCAGTACTTC
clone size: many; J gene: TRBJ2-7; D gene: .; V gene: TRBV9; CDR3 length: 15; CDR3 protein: CASSPLENVFNEQYF; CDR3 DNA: TGTGCCAGCAGCCCCCTGGAGAATGTCTTCAACGAGCAGTACTTC
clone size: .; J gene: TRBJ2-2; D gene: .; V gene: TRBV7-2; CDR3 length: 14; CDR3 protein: CASSLLEGAGELFF; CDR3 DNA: TGTGCCAGCAGCTTACTTGAAGGGGCCGGGGAGCTGTTTTTT
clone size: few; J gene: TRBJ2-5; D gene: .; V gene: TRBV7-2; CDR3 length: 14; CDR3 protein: CASSLGSKSETQYF; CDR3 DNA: TGTGCCAGCAGCTTAGGTAGCAAATCGGAGACCCAGTACTTC
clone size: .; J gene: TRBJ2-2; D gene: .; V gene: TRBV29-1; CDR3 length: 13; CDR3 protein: CSVERGDPGELFF; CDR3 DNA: TGCAGCGTTGAAAGAGGGGACCCCGGGGAGCTGTTTTTT
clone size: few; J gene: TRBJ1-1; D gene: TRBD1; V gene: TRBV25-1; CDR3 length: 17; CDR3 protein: CASSAAPGQGGETEAFF; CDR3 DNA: TGTGCCAGCAGCGCAGCTCCGGGACAGGGTGGGGAAACTGAAGCTTTCTTT
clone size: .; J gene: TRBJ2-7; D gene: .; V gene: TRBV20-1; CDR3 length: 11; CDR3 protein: CSARYQHEQYF; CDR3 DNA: TGCAGTGCTAGGTATCAGCACGAGCAGTACTTC
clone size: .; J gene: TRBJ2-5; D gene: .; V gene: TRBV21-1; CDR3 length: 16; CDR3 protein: CASSIRQGIFQETQYF; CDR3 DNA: TGTGCCAGCAGCATACGACAGGGAATTTTCCAAGAGACCCAGTACTTC
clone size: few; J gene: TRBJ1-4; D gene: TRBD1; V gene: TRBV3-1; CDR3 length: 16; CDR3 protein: CASSHRAGTDNEKLFF; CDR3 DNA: TGTGCCAGCAGCCATAGAGCCGGGACAGATAATGAAAAACTGTTTTTT
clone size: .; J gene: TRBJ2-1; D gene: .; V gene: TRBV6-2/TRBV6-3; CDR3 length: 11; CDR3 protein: CASSTRVEQFF; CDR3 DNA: TGTGCCAGCAGTACCCGGGTAGAGCAGTTCTTC
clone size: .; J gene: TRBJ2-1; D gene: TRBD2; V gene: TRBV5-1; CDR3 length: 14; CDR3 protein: CASSLEGSGTKQFF; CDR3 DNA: TGCGCCAGCAGCTTGGAGGGTAGCGGGACCAAGCAGTTCTTC
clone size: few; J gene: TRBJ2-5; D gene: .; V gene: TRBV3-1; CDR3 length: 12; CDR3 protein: CASKRGEETQYF; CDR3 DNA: TGTGCCAGCAAGAGGGGGGAAGAGACCCAGTACTTC
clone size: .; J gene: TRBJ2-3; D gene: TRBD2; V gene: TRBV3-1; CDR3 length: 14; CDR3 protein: CASTRDYSTDTQYF; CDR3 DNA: TGTGCCAGCACCAGGGACTATTCCACAGATACGCAGTATTTT